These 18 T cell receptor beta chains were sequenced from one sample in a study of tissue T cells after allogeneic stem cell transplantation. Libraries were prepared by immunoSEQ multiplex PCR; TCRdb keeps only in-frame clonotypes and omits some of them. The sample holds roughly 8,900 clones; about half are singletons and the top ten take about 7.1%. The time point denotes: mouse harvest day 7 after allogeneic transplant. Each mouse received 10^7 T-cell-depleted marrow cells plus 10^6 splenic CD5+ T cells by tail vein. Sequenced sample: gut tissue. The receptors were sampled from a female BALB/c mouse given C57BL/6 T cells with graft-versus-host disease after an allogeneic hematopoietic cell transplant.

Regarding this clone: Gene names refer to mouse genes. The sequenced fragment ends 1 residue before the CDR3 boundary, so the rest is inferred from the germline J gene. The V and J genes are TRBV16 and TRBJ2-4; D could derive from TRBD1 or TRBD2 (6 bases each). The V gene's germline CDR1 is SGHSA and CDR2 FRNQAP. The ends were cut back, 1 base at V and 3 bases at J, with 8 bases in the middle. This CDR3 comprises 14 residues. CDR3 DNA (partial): TGTGCAAGCAGCTTAGTCGGGGGCCAAAACACCTTGTAC. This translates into CASSLVGGQNTLY. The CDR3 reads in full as CASSLVGGQNTLYF. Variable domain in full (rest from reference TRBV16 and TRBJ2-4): NAGVIQTPRHKVTGKGQEATLWCEPISGHSAVFWYRQTIVQGLEFLTYFRNQAPIDDSGMPKERFSAQMPNQSHSTLKIQSTQPQDSAVYLCASSLVGGQNTLYFGAGTRLSVL.

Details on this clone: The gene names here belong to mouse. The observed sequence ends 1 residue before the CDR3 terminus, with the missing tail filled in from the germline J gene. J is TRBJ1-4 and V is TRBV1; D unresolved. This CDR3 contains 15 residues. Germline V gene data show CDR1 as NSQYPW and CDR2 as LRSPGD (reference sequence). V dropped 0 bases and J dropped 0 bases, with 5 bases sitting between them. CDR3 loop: CTCSADPVSNERLFF. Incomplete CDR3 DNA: TGCACCTGCAGTGCAGACCCAGTTTCCAACGAAAGATTATTT.

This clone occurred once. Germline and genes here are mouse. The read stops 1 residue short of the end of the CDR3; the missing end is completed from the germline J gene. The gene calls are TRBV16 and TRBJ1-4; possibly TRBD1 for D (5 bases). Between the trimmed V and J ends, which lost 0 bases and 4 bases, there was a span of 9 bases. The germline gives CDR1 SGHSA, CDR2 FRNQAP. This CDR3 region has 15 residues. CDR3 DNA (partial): TGTGCAAGCAGCTTAGAGGGCGGGGGCAACGAAAGATTATTT. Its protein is CASSLEGGGNERLF. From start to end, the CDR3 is CASSLEGGGNERLFF.

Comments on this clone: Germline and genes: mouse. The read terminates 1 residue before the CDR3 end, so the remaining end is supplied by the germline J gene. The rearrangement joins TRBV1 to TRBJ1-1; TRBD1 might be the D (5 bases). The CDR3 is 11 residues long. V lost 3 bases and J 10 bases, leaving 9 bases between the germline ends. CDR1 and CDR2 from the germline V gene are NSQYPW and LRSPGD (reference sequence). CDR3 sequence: CTCSAREVVFF. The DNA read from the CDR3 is TGCACCTGCAGTGCCAGGGAGGTAGTCTTC.

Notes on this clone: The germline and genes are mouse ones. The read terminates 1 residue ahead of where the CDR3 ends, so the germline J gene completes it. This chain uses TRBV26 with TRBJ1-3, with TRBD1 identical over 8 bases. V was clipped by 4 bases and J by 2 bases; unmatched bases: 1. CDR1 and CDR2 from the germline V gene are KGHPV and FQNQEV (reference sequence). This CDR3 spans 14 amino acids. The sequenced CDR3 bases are TGTGCCAGCAGTCACAGGGGGGCTGGAAATACGCTCTAT. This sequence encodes CASSHRGAGNTLY. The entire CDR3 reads CASSHRGAGNTLYF.

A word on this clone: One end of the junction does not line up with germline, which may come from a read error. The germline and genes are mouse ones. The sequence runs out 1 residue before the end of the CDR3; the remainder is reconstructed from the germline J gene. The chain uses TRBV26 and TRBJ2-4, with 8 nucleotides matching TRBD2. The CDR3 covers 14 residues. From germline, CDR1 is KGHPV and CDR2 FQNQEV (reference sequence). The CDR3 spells CASSLSGGQSTLYF. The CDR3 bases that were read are TGTGCCAGCAGTCTGTCGGGGGGGCAAAGCACCTTGTAC.

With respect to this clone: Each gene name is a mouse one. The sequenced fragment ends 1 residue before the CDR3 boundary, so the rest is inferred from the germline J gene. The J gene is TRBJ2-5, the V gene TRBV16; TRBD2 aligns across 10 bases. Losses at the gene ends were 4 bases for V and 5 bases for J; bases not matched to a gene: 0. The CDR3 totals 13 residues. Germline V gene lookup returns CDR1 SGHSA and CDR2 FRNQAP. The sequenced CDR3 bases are TGTGCAAGCAGCTGGACTGGGGGAGACACCCAGTAC. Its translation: CASSWTGGDTQY. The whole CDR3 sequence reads CASSWTGGDTQYF.

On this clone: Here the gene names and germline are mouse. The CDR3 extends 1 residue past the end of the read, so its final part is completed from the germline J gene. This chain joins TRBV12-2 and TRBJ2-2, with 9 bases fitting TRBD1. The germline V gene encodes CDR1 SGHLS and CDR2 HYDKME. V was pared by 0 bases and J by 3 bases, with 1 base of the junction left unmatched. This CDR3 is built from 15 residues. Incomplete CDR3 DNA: TGTGCCAGCTCTCTCGGGGACAGGGACACCGGGCAGCTCTAC. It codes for CASSLGDRDTGQLY. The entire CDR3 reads CASSLGDRDTGQLYF.

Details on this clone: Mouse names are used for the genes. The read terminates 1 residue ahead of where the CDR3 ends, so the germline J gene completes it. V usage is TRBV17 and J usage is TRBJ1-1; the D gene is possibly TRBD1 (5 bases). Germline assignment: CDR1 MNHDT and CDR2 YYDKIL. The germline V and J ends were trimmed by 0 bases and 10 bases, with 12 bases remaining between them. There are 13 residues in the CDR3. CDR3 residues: CASSRDAGRGVFF. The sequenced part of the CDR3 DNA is TGTGCTAGCAGTAGAGATGCGGGTAGGGGAGTCTTC. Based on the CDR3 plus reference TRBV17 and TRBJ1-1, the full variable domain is DTTVKQNPRYKLARVGKPVNLICSQTMNHDTMYWYQKKPNQAPKLLLFYYDKILNREADTFEKFQSSRPNNSFCSLYIGSAGLEYSAMYLCASSRDAGRGVFFGKGTRLTVV.

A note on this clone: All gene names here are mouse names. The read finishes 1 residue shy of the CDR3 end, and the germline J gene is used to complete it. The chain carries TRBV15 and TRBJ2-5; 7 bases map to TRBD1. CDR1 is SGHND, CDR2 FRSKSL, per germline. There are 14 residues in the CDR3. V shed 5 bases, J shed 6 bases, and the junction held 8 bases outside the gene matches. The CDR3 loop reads CASSPQGTPDTQYF. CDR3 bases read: TGTGCCAGCAGTCCACAGGGGACCCCGGACACCCAGTAC.

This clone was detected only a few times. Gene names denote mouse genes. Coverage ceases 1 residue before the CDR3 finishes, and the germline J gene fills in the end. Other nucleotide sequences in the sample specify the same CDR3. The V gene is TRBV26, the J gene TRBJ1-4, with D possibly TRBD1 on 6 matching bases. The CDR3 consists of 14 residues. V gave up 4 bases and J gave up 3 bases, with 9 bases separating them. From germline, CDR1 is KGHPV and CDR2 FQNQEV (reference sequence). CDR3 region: CASSPGTTNERLFF. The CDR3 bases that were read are TGTGCCAGCAGTCCGGGGACAACCAACGAAAGATTATTT.

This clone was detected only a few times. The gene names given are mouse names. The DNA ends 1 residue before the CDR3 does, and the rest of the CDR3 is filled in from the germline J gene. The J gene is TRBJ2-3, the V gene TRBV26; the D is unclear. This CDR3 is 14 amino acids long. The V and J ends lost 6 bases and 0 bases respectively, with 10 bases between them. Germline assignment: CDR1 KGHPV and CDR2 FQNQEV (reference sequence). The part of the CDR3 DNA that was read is TGTGCCAGCAGGCTGACAACTAGTGCAGAAACGCTGTAT. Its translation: CASRLTTSAETLY. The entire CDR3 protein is CASRLTTSAETLYF.

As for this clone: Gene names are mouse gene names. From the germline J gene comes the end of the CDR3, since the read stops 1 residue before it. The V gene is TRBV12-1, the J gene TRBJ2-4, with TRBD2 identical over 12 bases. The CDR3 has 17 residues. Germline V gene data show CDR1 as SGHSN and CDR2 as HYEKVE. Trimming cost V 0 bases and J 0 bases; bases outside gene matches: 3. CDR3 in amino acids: CASSLVGLGGSQNTLYF. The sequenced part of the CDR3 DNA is TGTGCCAGCTCTCTCGTGGGACTGGGGGGAAGTCAAAACACCTTGTAC.

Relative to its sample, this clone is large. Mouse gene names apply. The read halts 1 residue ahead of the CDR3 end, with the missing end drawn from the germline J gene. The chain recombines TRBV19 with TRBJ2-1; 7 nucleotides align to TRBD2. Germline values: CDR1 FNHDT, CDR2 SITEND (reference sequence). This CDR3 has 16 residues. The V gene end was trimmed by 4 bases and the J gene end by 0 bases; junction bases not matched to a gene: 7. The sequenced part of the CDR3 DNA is TGTGCCAGCAGTTCCCCGACTGGGATTAACTATGCTGAGCAGTTC. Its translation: CASSSPTGINYAEQF. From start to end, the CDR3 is CASSSPTGINYAEQFF.

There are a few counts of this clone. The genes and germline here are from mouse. CDR3 loop: CASSLGQQNTLYF. The CDR3 DNA, read in part, is TGTGCCAGCAGCTTAGGACAACAAAACACCTTGTAC. The chain joins TRBV3 to TRBJ2-4; D unresolved. The read halts 1 residue ahead of the CDR3 end, with the missing end drawn from the germline J gene. This CDR3 is built from 13 residues. V shed 1 base and J shed 3 bases, with 5 bases lying between them. The V gene's germline CDR1 is SNHLY and CDR2 FYNGKV (reference sequence).

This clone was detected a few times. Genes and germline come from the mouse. The CDR3 reads CASSLRDWGSEQYF. CDR3 bases read: TGTGCCAGCAGTCTCCGGGACTGGGGGAGTGAACAGTAC. The chain employs TRBV26 and TRBJ2-7; 11 bases agree with TRBD2. The missing CDR3 end, 1 residue past where the read stops, is filled in from the germline J gene. Germline CDR1 is KGHPV and CDR2 is FQNQEV (reference sequence). V dropped 3 bases and J dropped 6; count of bases not matched to a gene: 4. This CDR3 has 14 amino acids. Variable domain in full (rest from reference TRBV26 and TRBJ2-7): NSKVIQTPRYLVKGQGQKAKMRCIPEKGHPVVFWYQQNKNNEFKFLINFQNQEVLQQIDMTEKRFSAECPSNSPCSLEIQSSEAGDSALYLCASSLRDWGSEQYFGPGTRLTVL.

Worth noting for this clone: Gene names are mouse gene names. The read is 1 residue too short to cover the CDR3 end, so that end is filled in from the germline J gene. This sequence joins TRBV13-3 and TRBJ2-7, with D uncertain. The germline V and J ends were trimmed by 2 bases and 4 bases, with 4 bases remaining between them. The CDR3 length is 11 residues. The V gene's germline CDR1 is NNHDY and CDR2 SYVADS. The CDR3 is CASSEGYEQYF. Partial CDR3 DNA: TGTGCCAGCAGTGAGGGGTATGAACAGTAC.

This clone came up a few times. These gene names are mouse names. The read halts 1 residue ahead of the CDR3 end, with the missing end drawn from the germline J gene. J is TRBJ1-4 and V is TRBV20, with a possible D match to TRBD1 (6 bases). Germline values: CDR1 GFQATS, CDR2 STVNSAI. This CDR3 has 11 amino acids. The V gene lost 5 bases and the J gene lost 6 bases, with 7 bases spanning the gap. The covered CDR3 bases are TGTGGTGCTTACAGGGACGAAAGATTATTT. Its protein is CGAYRDERLF. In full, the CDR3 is CGAYRDERLFF.